A single sample is the source of the 26 T cell receptor beta chains below, sequenced in a study of CD8 T cells in Susac syndrome. RNA totalling about 0.45 to 1 ug underwent reverse transcription with random hexamers. TCRdb ran MiXCR on the immunoSEQ multiplex PCR reads and lists one entry per CDR3 protein. The sample lists around 130,000 distinct CDR3 sequences; about 95% were seen once. Sequencing used CD4+ T cells from PBMCs. These receptors all stem from a human donor with multiple sclerosis.

Regarding this clonotype: The junction does not match germline at one end; this may be a read error. The chain joins TRBV7-7 to TRBJ2-1; 7 positions match TRBD1. Germline V CDR1 and CDR2: SSHAT, FNYEAQ (reference sequence). The CDR3 spans 16 residues. The CDR3 DNA reads as TGTGCTAGCAGTCCAACCGGGACAGCGTTCTACAATGAGCAGTTCTTC. Its protein is CASSPTGTAFYNEQFF. Full variable domain (rest looked up from reference TRBV7-7 and TRBJ2-1): GAGVSQSPRYKVTKRGQDVTLRCDPISSHATLYWYQQALGQGPEFLTYFNYEAQPDKSGLPSDRFSAERPEGSISTLTIQRTEQRDSAMYRCASSPTGTAFYNEQFFGPGTRLTVL.

The chain carries TRBV20-1 and TRBJ2-3; possibly TRBD1 for D (5 bases). Looked up from germline, CDR1 is DFQATT and CDR2 is SNEGSKA (reference sequence). CDR3 size: 13 residues. V was shortened by 6 bases and J by 4 bases, with 14 bases between the two germline ends. CDR3: CSASITGADTQYF. The CDR3 DNA sequence: TGCAGTGCCTCCATCACAGGTGCAGATACGCAGTATTTT.

The J gene is TRBJ2-2, the V gene TRBV30; D might be TRBD1 (5 bases). The ends were cut back, 2 bases at V and 0 bases at J, with 16 bases in the middle. CDR1 is GTSNPN and CDR2 is SVGIG in the germline V gene (reference sequence). This CDR3 contains 17 residues. This CDR3 reads CAWSHLEPRANTGELFF. CDR3 sequence (DNA): TGTGCCTGGAGTCACCTCGAACCCAGGGCGAACACCGGGGAGCTGTTTTTT.

The chain has TRBV5-1 and TRBJ2-2; no firm D call. CDR3 length equals 14 residues. V gave up 4 bases and J gave up 3 bases, with 10 bases separating them. The germline CDR1 and CDR2 sequences are SGHRS and YFSETQ. The CDR3 DNA reads TGCGCCAGCAGCCAGACCCCGTACACCGGGGAGCTGTTTTTT. Its protein is CASSQTPYTGELFF.

The V call is TRBV5-1, the J call TRBJ2-3; 9 nucleotides align to TRBD2. Per germline, CDR1 SGHRS and CDR2 YFSETQ. The ends lost 2 bases at V and 3 bases at J; junction bases unmatched: 1. The CDR3 has 14 amino acids. Written as DNA, the CDR3 is TGCGCCAGCAGCTTTACTAGCGGGACAGATACGCAGTATTTT. Residues: CASSFTSGTDTQYF. Full variable domain (missing parts from reference TRBV5-1 and TRBJ2-3): KAGVTQTPRYLIKTRGQQVTLSCSPISGHRSVSWYQQTPGQGLQFLFEYFSETQRNKGNFPGRFSGRQFSNSRSEMNVSTLELGDSALYLCASSFTSGTDTQYFGPGTRLTVL.

This chain uses TRBV20-1 with TRBJ2-6, with a possible D match to TRBD1 (6 bases). The V end lost 5 bases, the J end lost 0 bases, and 17 bases lay between the germline ends. Germline-derived CDR1 and CDR2 are DFQATT and SNEGSKA (reference sequence). This CDR3 has 17 residues. The CDR3: CSADSGQGLSGANVLTF. Written as DNA, the CDR3 is TGCAGTGCTGACTCGGGGCAGGGGCTCTCTGGGGCCAACGTCCTGACTTTC.

V and J are TRBV9 and TRBJ2-1; D is unclear. V lost 3 bases to trimming and J lost 1 base, with 14 bases between them. This CDR3 contains 16 residues. Germline loops: CDR1 SGDLS, CDR2 YYNGEE. The chain's CDR3 is CASSETTLTSYNEQFF. The CDR3 nucleotides read TGTGCCAGCAGCGAGACGACTCTCACTTCCTACAATGAGCAGTTCTTC.

The J gene is TRBJ2-2, the V gene TRBV5-6; D perhaps matches TRBD1 (6 bases). Germline V gene lookup returns CDR1 SGHDT and CDR2 YYEEEE. Trimming shortened V by 4 bases and J by 4 bases, and 11 bases separated the two germline ends. The CDR3 extends over 14 amino acids. CDR3 residues: CASSKVGGTGELFF. The CDR3 DNA sequence: TGTGCCAGCAGCAAAGTAGGGGGCACCGGGGAGCTGTTTTTT.

On this clonotype itself: With a much larger clone just one base away, this may be a read error. The CDR3 is CASSFQQTQYF. The CDR3 bases are TGTGCCAGCAGCTTCCAACAGACCCAGTACTTC. This chain joins TRBV7-2 and TRBJ2-5; no clear D gene. The CDR3 extends over 11 amino acids. The germline CDR1 and CDR2 sequences are SGHTA and FQGNSA.

This chain links TRBV30 with TRBJ1-1; a possible D gene is TRBD1 (6 bases). Trimming pared 3 bases from V and 0 bases from J, leaving 14 bases between. The germline V gene has CDR1 GTSNPN and CDR2 SVGIG (reference sequence). The CDR3 contains 15 residues. The CDR3 DNA reads TGTGCCTGGAGGAACTCAGGGGCAATGAACACTGAAGCTTTCTTT. This translates into CAWRNSGAMNTEAFF.

The J gene is TRBJ1-1, the V gene TRBV13; D unclear. V gave up 4 bases and J gave up 0 bases, with 9 bases separating them. The CDR3 totals 14 residues. In germline, CDR1 is PRHDT, CDR2 FYEKMQ (reference sequence). The CDR3 protein is CASSSPTLNTEAFF. The CDR3 region has the DNA TGTGCCAGCAGCTCCCCGACCCTGAACACTGAAGCTTTCTTT.

The chain has TRBV4-2 and TRBJ2-7; possibly TRBD2 for D (6 bases). The CDR3 spans 16 residues. The V end was cut by 0 bases, the J end by 0 bases, with 12 bases between. Germline CDR1 and CDR2: LGHNA and YNFKEQ. The CDR3 is CASSQDPSGASYEQYF. The DNA for the CDR3 is TGTGCCAGCAGCCAAGATCCATCGGGAGCCTCCTACGAGCAGTACTTC.

The V and J genes are TRBV6-5 and TRBJ2-5; a possible D gene is TRBD2 (5 bases). CDR1 MNHEY and CDR2 SVGAGI come from the germline V gene. V lost 2 bases to trimming and J lost 3 bases, with 7 bases between them. This CDR3 is 13 amino acids long. The CDR3 region has the DNA TGTGCCAGCAGTTACCTGGGAGAAGAGACCCAGTACTTC. It specifies CASSYLGEETQYF.

This clonotype was seen more than once but under ten times. V usage is TRBV6-5 and J usage is TRBJ1-4; D unclear. This CDR3 is built from 15 residues. V lost 2 bases to trimming and J lost 3 bases, with 10 bases between them. Germline values: CDR1 MNHEY, CDR2 SVGAGI. The CDR3 bases are TGTGCCAGCAGTTACCGGCAGGCTCCTAATGAAAAACTGTTTTTT. It translates to CASSYRQAPNEKLFF.

The chain is built from TRBV5-6 and TRBJ2-7; 8 bases agree with TRBD1. The CDR3 contains 16 residues. With 1 base clipped from V and 5 bases from J, the junction kept 11 bases outside the gene matches. Looked up from germline, CDR1 is SGHDT and CDR2 is YYEEEE. The CDR3 here is CASSLIAAGGIDEQYF. CDR3 sequence (DNA): TGTGCCAGCAGCTTGATCGCGGCAGGGGGCATCGACGAGCAGTACTTC.

This chain joins TRBV5-1 and TRBJ1-1, with D maybe TRBD1 (5 bases). CDR1 is SGHRS and CDR2 is YFSETQ in the germline V gene. The CDR3 runs to 14 residues. V was trimmed by 4 bases and J by 4 bases, leaving 14 bases between them. This CDR3 is CASSLSGGVTEAFF. CDR3 DNA sequence: TGCGCCAGCAGCCTGTCTGGAGGGGTCACTGAAGCTTTCTTT. Using reference TRBV5-1 and TRBJ1-1 for the parts outside the CDR3, the full variable domain is KAGVTQTPRYLIKTRGQQVTLSCSPISGHRSVSWYQQTPGQGLQFLFEYFSETQRNKGNFPGRFSGRQFSNSRSEMNVSTLELGDSALYLCASSLSGGVTEAFFGQGTRLTVV.

The CDR3 sequence is CASSKADTQYF. CDR3 in DNA: TGTGCCAGCTCTAAGGCAGATACGCAGTATTTT. V and J are TRBV6-2 or TRBV6-3 and TRBJ2-3; no firm D call. The V end lost 8 bases, the J end lost 4 bases, and 7 bases lay between the germline ends. The CDR3 consists of 11 residues. CDR1 is MNHEY, CDR2 SVGEGT, per germline.

The table lists this clonotype with a few counts. Here the CDR3 reads CASSFNRVGDTQYF. In DNA, the CDR3 is TGTGCCAGCAGCTTCAACAGGGTGGGGGATACGCAGTATTTT. The J gene is TRBJ2-3, the V gene TRBV7-2, with D perhaps TRBD1 (6 bases). V gave up 3 bases and J gave up 6 bases, with 13 bases separating them. Germline V lookup: CDR1 SGHTA, CDR2 FQGNSA. This CDR3 region has 14 residues. The whole variable domain, remainder taken from reference TRBV7-2 and TRBJ2-3, is GAGVSQSPSNKVTEKGKDVELRCDPISGHTALYWYRQSLGQGLEFLIYFQGNSAPDKSGLPSDRFSAERTGGSVSTLTIQRTQQEDSAVYLCASSFNRVGDTQYFGPGTRLTVL.

J is TRBJ2-7 and V is TRBV3-1; D remains unclear. The V gene's germline CDR1 is LGHDT and CDR2 YNNKEL (reference sequence). Trimming left V 1 base short and J 6 bases short, with 10 bases between. The CDR3 runs 13 residues. CDR3 DNA sequence: TGTGCCAGCAGCCAAGCGTCTGGGCTCGAGCAGTACTTC. It translates to CASSQASGLEQYF.

This clonotype has a single count. The rearrangement uses TRBV18 and TRBJ2-3; 8 nucleotides align to TRBD2. The germline CDR1 and CDR2 sequences are KGHSH and LQKENI. With 8 bases clipped from V and 2 bases from J, the junction kept 12 bases outside the gene matches. The CDR3 totals 16 residues. Here the CDR3 DNA reads TGTGCCAGCCTCCCGACCGCGGGGGGCTACACAGATACGCAGTATTTT. Protein product: CASLPTAGGYTDTQYF.

This clonotype was observed a single time. V and J are TRBV3-1 and TRBJ2-7; 11 positions agree with TRBD2. The germline V gene encodes CDR1 LGHDT and CDR2 YNNKEL (reference sequence). The CDR3 has 16 residues. Unmatched junction bases numbered 7, after V lost 3 bases and J lost 3 bases. The CDR3 DNA follows: TGTGCCAGCAGCCACTCCGGGACTAGCGGTTACTACGAGCAGTACTTC. Translating gives CASSHSGTSGYYEQYF.

The V and J genes are TRBV7-2 and TRBJ2-1; TRBD1 is a possible D gene (5 bases). This CDR3 region has 15 residues. Trimming shortened V by 5 bases and J by 0 bases, and 11 bases separated the two germline ends. The germline V gene has CDR1 SGHTA and CDR2 FQGNSA. CDR3: CASSPRQSSYNEQFF. The CDR3 coding sequence is TGTGCCAGCAGCCCCCGACAGAGCTCCTACAATGAGCAGTTCTTC.

The chain couples TRBV6-5 to TRBJ1-2; 7 bases match TRBD1. With V trimmed by 1 base and J by 0 bases, 5 bases remained unmatched. The CDR3 contains 16 residues. Looked up from germline, CDR1 is MNHEY and CDR2 is SVGAGI. The CDR3 coding sequence is TGTGCCAGCAGTTACTTAACAGGGGATCCTAACTATGGCTACACCTTC. This translates into CASSYLTGDPNYGYTF.

This clonotype was recorded once. This chain uses TRBV19 with TRBJ1-1; D remains ambiguous. V shed 5 bases and J shed 3 bases, with 10 bases lying between them. The germline gives CDR1 LNHDA, CDR2 SQIVND (reference sequence). CDR3 length equals 13 residues. The DNA for the CDR3 is TGTGCCAGTAGTGGGCGGAGGGACACTGAAGCTTTCTTT. The encoded protein is CASSGRRDTEAFF.

This sequence joins TRBV7-6 and TRBJ2-5, with D unresolved. The V end lost 5 bases, the J end lost 6 bases, and 10 bases lay between the germline ends. The CDR3 covers 12 residues. Per germline, CDR1 SGHVS and CDR2 FNYEAQ. The CDR3 spells CASSPTRQTQYF. In DNA form, the CDR3 reads TGTGCCAGCAGCCCGACCCGACAGACCCAGTACTTC. Drawing the rest from reference TRBV7-6 and TRBJ2-5, the complete variable domain is GAGVSQSPRYKVTKRGQDVALRCDPISGHVSLYWYRQALGQGPEFLTYFNYEAQQDKSGLPNDRFSAERPEGSISTLTIQRTEQRDSAMYRCASSPTRQTQYFGPGTRLLVL.

This sequence joins TRBV19 and TRBJ2-1, with D perhaps matching TRBD1 or TRBD2 (6 bases each). The V and J ends lost 3 bases and 4 bases respectively, with 13 bases between them. Looked up from germline, CDR1 is LNHDA and CDR2 is SQIVND (reference sequence). The CDR3 covers 15 residues. CDR3 sequence reads: CASSIWGAEYNEQFF. In DNA form, the CDR3 reads TGTGCCAGTAGTATTTGGGGGGCCGAATACAATGAGCAGTTCTTC. Supplemented by reference TRBV19 and TRBJ2-1, the full variable domain reads DGGITQSPKYLFRKEGQNVTLSCEQNLNHDAMYWYRQDPGQGLRLIYYSQIVNDFQKGDIAEGYSVSREKKESFPLTVTSAQKNPTAFYLCASSIWGAEYNEQFFGPGTRLTVL.